This record concerns one T cell receptor (beta chain) sequence. Its antigen is unidentified. The PCR made use of 60 Vbeta and 13 Jbeta primers. The repertoire was sequenced with immunoSEQ multiplex PCR; TCRdb's copy has only in-frame clones and lacks some. The data contain about 130,000 clones, approximately 61% of them seen just once; the ten biggest clones take up approximately 1.6%. The data stem from a study of cytomegalovirus exposure and HLA in healthy donors. The overall study: Early released data had about 80 million unique TCRs, all coming from HLA-typed donors. The study, taken as a whole, reports: With DRB1 most and HLA-C fewest, TCR association rates differed between HLA loci in a later analysis. There were several of the most significant clusters that appeared linked to common viral pathogens in a later analysis. Whilst most TCR sequences proved rare, a subset of public TCRs occurred across many donors.

The CDR3 is 15 residues long. The V end lost 0 bases, the J end lost 4 bases, and 10 bases lay between the germline ends. Germline CDR1 SGHRS, CDR2 YFSETQ. Source material: PBMCs. This chain uses TRBV5-1 with TRBJ2-2; weak D call: TRBD2 (5 bases). This receptor was taken from a human donor in good health. The CDR3 protein is CASSLAQRSTGELFF. DNA of the CDR3: TGCGCCAGCAGCTTGGCCCAGCGGTCCACCGGGGAGCTGTTTTTT.